A selection of T cell receptor beta chains follows, all from one sample in a study of blood T cell repertoires in COVID-19. The assay was immunoSEQ multiplex PCR, and TCRdb's table has in-frame clones only and misses some. The repertoire consists of more than 250,000 clones, with around 87% occurring once and the leading ten covering 1%. The sequenced material came from peripheral blood. The receptors derive from a man over 45 with active or convalescent COVID-19. The CDR3 runs from the conserved cysteine through the conserved F or W. D genes are given only for firm matches. Rows give clone size only sometimes, using once, few, many, or a class for an expanded clone.

TRBJ2-3 TRBD1 - TRBV7-2 TGTGCCAGCAGCTCGGACAGGGGTACAGATACGCAGTATTTT CASSSDRGTDTQYF
TRBJ1-1 TRBD1 - TRBV7-3 TGTGCCAGCAGCTTAAGACAGGGTAATATCACTGAAGCTTTCTTT CASSLRQGNITEAFF
TRBJ2-1 TRBD1 - TRBV18 TGTGCCAGCTCATACTTATCCGGGACAGGGAATGAGCAGTTCTTC CASSYLSGTGNEQFF
TRBJ2-5 - few TRBV10-1 TGCGCCAGCAGCAGGGAAAGGGGGGAGACCCAGTACTTC CASSRERGETQYF
TRBJ2-3 - - TRBV5-5 TGTGCCAGCAGCTTGGTACAGCCATTCACAGATACGCAGTATTTT CASSLVQPFTDTQYF
TRBJ1-5 TRBD1 - TRBV2 TGTGCCAGCAGTAAGGGACAGGGGGCTCAGCCCCAGCATTTT CASSKGQGAQPQHF
TRBJ2-1 - - TRBV11-2 TGTGCCAGCAGCTTCGGTTCGGTAACCTACTACAATGAGCAGTTCTTC CASSFGSVTYYNEQFF
TRBJ2-7 TRBD1 once TRBV3-1/TRBV3-2 TGTGCCAGCAGTCCAACGACAGGGGGCTACGAGCAGTACTTC CASSPTTGGYEQYF
TRBJ1-5 - - TRBV7-8 TGTGCCAGCGGGCAACAGGCGGATCAGCCCCAGCATTTT CASGQQADQPQHF
TRBJ2-1 - - TRBV28 TGTGCCAGCAGTTCGCCATCAGGGGCTTACGAGCAGTTCTTC CASSSPSGAYEQFF
TRBJ2-3 - - TRBV29-1 TGCAGCGTGCTCCGGGGAGAAGATACGCAGTATTTT CSVLRGEDTQYF
TRBJ2-7 TRBD1 - TRBV20-1 TGCAGTGCAAGTGGGGACAGGGGGCGCCGGTACGAGCAGTACTTC CSASGDRGRRYEQYF
TRBJ2-6 - - TRBV11-2 TGTGCCAGCAGCCCTTCGGGGGCCAACGTCCTGACTTTC CASSPSGANVLTF
TRBJ1-6 TRBD1 - TRBV6-5 TGTGCCAGCACGATACGGGAGGGGGCCGACCTCCACTTT CASTIREGADLHF
TRBJ1-2 TRBD1 - TRBV7-8 TGTGCCAGCAGCTTAATGGGACAGGGGAGTAACTATGGCTACACCTTC CASSLMGQGSNYGYTF
TRBJ2-3 - - TRBV2 TGTGCCAGCACTCCCACAGGAGATACGCAGTATTTT CASTPTGDTQYF
TRBJ1-1 - - TRBV29-1 TGCAGCGTTGGGAAGTCGGTGCGGGGGACTGAAGCTTTCTTT CSVGKSVRGTEAFF
TRBJ2-5 - - TRBV5-4 TGTGCCAGCAGCTTGGATGTGGGAGCTGAGACCCAGTACTTC CASSLDVGAETQYF
TRBJ1-4 - - TRBV4-1 TGCGCCAGCAGCCAAAACACCGGAACAGGGCTTGAAAAACTGTTTTTT CASSQNTGTGLEKLFF
TRBJ1-5 TRBD1 - TRBV5-1 TGCGCCAGCAGCTTGGACGGGACAGAGGTCCAGCCCCAGCATTTT CASSLDGTEVQPQHF
TRBJ2-3 - - TRBV4-1 TGCGCCAGCAGCCAAGTTGCGGGGACCACAGATACGCAGTATTTT CASSQVAGTTDTQYF
TRBJ2-1 TRBD2 - TRBV18 TGTGCCAGCTCACCACGGGCGCTAGCGGAGCACAATGAGCAGTTCTTC CASSPRALAEHNEQFF
TRBJ1-6 - few TRBV5-5 TGTGCCAGCAGCTTCAAGCTAAGTAATAATTCACCCCTCCACTTT CASSFKLSNNSPLHF
TRBJ1-2 - - TRBV28 TGTGCCAGCAGTTTTGTGTCTGGGTCCAGGTCTGGCTACACCTTC CASSFVSGSRSGYTF
TRBJ2-1 TRBD1 - TRBV11-1 TGTGCCAGCAGCCCTACTACAGGGGAATTCCGGAATGAGCAGTTCTTC CASSPTTGEFRNEQFF
TRBJ2-5 TRBD2 - TRBV9 TGTGCCAGCGGATATGGAGCGGGGGGGTCCGAGACCCAGTACTTC CASGYGAGGSETQYF
TRBJ1-4 TRBD1 few TRBV28 TGTGCCAGCAGCAACAGGGGGACAGGGAACGAAAAACTGTTTTTT CASSNRGTGNEKLFF
TRBJ1-2 - few TRBV2 TGTGCCAGCTCCCAATCAAGGGGATACACCTTC CASSQSRGYTF
TRBJ1-1 TRBD1 - TRBV6-5 TGTGCCAGCAGGCGGGGACAGGGTGGGACTGAAGCTTTCTTT CASRRGQGGTEAFF
TRBJ1-2 - - TRBV2 TGTGCCAGCAGTGGAACCCGCCTGGGAGGGGACAACTATGGCTACACCTTC CASSGTRLGGDNYGYTF
TRBJ1-5 - - TRBV28 TGTGCCAGCAGTTTTCCAAATCAGCCCCAGCATTTT CASSFPNQPQHF
TRBJ1-2 TRBD1 once TRBV24-1 TGTGCCACCAGTGGCATTTTCCGGGACAGGGGCAAGGACTATGGCTACACCTTC CATSGIFRDRGKDYGYTF
TRBJ2-1 TRBD1 - TRBV27 TGTGCCAGCAGTCCCTCGACCGACAGGGGGTGGTTCTTC CASSPSTDRGWFF
TRBJ1-5 - - TRBV2 TGTGCCAGCACCCTCTCTGGGAGGGAATATAGCAATCAGCCCCAGCATTTT CASTLSGREYSNQPQHF
TRBJ1-4 TRBD1 - TRBV3-1/TRBV3-2 TGTGCCAGCAGCCCGACAGGGGGAGCTGAAAAACTGTTTTTT CASSPTGGAEKLFF
TRBJ2-5 - - TRBV7-2 TGTGCCAGCAGCTTAGGCTACTCGAGATACCAAGAGACCCAGTACTTC CASSLGYSRYQETQYF
TRBJ1-2 - - TRBV19 TGTGCCAGTAGGTACGGAGCTACTAACTATGGCTACACCTTC CASRYGATNYGYTF
TRBJ1-6 - - TRBV23-1 TGCGCCGGAGTTTACTCCTATAATTCACCCCTCCACTTT CAGVYSYNSPLHF
TRBJ2-1 TRBD1 few TRBV19 TGTGCCAGTAGTCCCGACCCGGACAGGGCGTCACAGTTCTTC CASSPDPDRASQFF
TRBJ1-5 - - TRBV24-1 TGTGCCACCAGTGAACAGGGTGAGGGCAATCAGCCCCAGCATTTT CATSEQGEGNQPQHF
TRBJ1-4 - - TRBV4-3 TGCGCCAGCAGCCAAGATCTGGGCAGGGTTGCAACTAATGAAAAACTGTTTTTT CASSQDLGRVATNEKLFF
TRBJ1-4 - - TRBV19 TGTGCCACCCGACCGGCGGAGACAACTAATGAAAAACTGTTTTTT CATRPAETTNEKLFF
TRBJ2-4 - - TRBV4-3 TGCGCCAGCAGCCATAATACAGGGAGCCGGAACATTCAGTACTTC CASSHNTGSRNIQYF
TRBJ2-5 - - TRBV5-1 TGCGCCAGCAGAGGAGGGGGCTTTGGGGAGACCCAGTACTTC CASRGGGFGETQYF
TRBJ2-5 - - TRBV7-9 TGTGCCACCTCGGGACACCAAGTCCAAGAGACCCAGTACTTC CATSGHQVQETQYF
TRBJ1-2 - - TRBV7-2 TGTGCCAGCAGCTCTAATACAGGGCCGGGGGGCTACACCTTC CASSSNTGPGGYTF
TRBJ2-5 - once TRBV7-3 TGTGCCAGCAGCTTGTACAGCCAAGAGACCCAGTACTTC CASSLYSQETQYF